These T cell receptor beta chains were read from a single sample in a study of glioma-infiltrating T cells after dendritic cell vaccination. Libraries were prepared by immunoSEQ multiplex PCR; TCRdb keeps only in-frame clonotypes and omits some of them. This table holds 75,000 to 95,000 clones, 80% to 90% found once. The material sequenced was blood, taken after dendritic cell vaccination. These receptors were collected from a human donor with glioblastoma. CDR3s include the opening cysteine and the closing phenylalanine or tryptophan.

V	J	CDR3
TRBV29-1	TRBJ1-4	CSAAETAGEKLFF
TRBV2	TRBJ2-6	CASSRTSGANVLTF
TRBV30	TRBJ2-3	CAWSASGSGDTQYF
TRBV7-9	TRBJ1-2	CASSFGQGNPNGYTF
TRBV28	TRBJ1-1	CASTSGGFEAFF
TRBV30	TRBJ2-3	CAWYSGRAADTQYF
TRBV2	TRBJ1-5	CASSDRAGPQHF
TRBV9	TRBJ1-5	CATGCPGGQPQHF
TRBV5-1	TRBJ1-5	CASSPTGGGYQPQHF
TRBV11-2	TRBJ2-4	CASSPRGGAKNIQYF
TRBV7-6	TRBJ2-1	CASSSLGTAYNEQFF
TRBV6-5	TRBJ2-3	CASSYEGRTLYF
TRBV7-9	TRBJ1-2	CASIRTGGVSYGYTF
TRBV10-2	TRBJ2-7	CASSESTTGPPYEQYF
TRBV27	TRBJ2-1	CASSLSSYNEQFF
TRBV5-1	TRBJ1-4	CASSLGGLATNEKLFF